Listed below are T cell receptor beta chains from one sample, sequenced in a study of CD8 T cells in Susac syndrome. Using its own MiXCR run on the immunoSEQ multiplex PCR reads, TCRdb lists one record per CDR3 protein. The sample records 92,000 or so distinct CDR3 sequences, 90% to 97% being singletons. Sequenced material: CD8+ T cells from PBMCs. These receptors were obtained from a human donor with Susac syndrome. Both conserved end residues are part of each CDR3. The D gene is left open where the match is weak. Only part of the rows carry a size: once, few, many, or a class if the clone is expanded.

TRBJ2-5 TRBV5-4 . . TGTGCCAGCAGCTTGGGGAAAGAGACCCAGTACTTC CASSLGKETQYF
TRBJ2-2 TRBV3-1 . . TGTGCCAGCAGCCAAGATGCGGCTAACACCGGGGAGCTGTTTTTT CASSQDAANTGELFF
TRBJ2-5 TRBV20-1 . . TGCAGTGCTAGCGGAGGGGCCCAAGAGACCCAGTACTTC CSASGGAQETQYF
TRBJ1-6 TRBV2 TRBD1 . TGTGCCAGCAACGAGGACAGGGGGTCTTATTCACCCCTCCACTTT CASNEDRGSYSPLHF
TRBJ2-5 TRBV3-1 . few TGTGCCAGCAGCCTTCAGGGGTCGGAGGAGACCCAGTACTTC CASSLQGSEETQYF
TRBJ2-3 TRBV2 TRBD1 . TGTGCCAGCAGTGAATGGCAGGGGGAGACAGATACGCAGTATTTT CASSEWQGETDTQYF
TRBJ1-2 TRBV11-2 . few TGTGCCAGCAGCTTAAGAGACAACTATGGCTACACCTTC CASSLRDNYGYTF
TRBJ1-4 TRBV9 TRBD1 . TGTGCCAGCAGCCCCGGGCGGACAGGGAACGAAAAACTGTTTTTT CASSPGRTGNEKLFF
TRBJ2-2 TRBV5-4 TRBD1 . TGTGCCAGCAGCTTTGGACAGGGGGCGGCCGGGGAGCTGTTTTTT CASSFGQGAAGELFF
TRBJ1-5 TRBV29-1 . . TGCAGCGTTGGGGCAGGGGACCGGAATCAGCCCCAGCATTTT CSVGAGDRNQPQHF
TRBJ1-1 TRBV20-1 . . TGCAGTGCGACCCCTGGACATCTCGGCACTGAAGCTTTCTTT CSATPGHLGTEAFF
TRBJ2-7 TRBV7-2 TRBD2 . TGTGCCAGCAGCGACTTGGGACTAGTCGGCGAGCAGTACTTC CASSDLGLVGEQYF
TRBJ1-1 TRBV25-1 . . TGTGCCAGCAGTGAACCGGTCCAGTGGGCTGAAGCTTTCTTT CASSEPVQWAEAFF
TRBJ2-7 TRBV6-5 . . TGTGCCAGCAGTTATCTCGCAGGAGGCGAGCAGTACTTC CASSYLAGGEQYF
TRBJ2-2 TRBV15 . once TGTGCCACCAGCAGCACCGGGACAAGCACCGGGGAGCTGTTTTTT CATSSTGTSTGELFF
TRBJ1-5 TRBV27 . . TGTGCCAGCAGTTTACCCAGGGCTCATAGCAATCAGCCCCAGCATTTT CASSLPRAHSNQPQHF
TRBJ2-5 TRBV18 TRBD1 once TGTGCCAGCTCACCAGGCGGGACAGGGCAAGAGACCCAGTACTTC CASSPGGTGQETQYF
TRBJ2-5 TRBV5-4 . . TGTGCCAGCAGCTTTGAGCACCAAGAGACCCAGTACTTC CASSFEHQETQYF
TRBJ1-6 TRBV3-1 . . TGTGCCAGCAGCCATATTGATGATTCACCCCTCCACTTT CASSHIDDSPLHF
TRBJ1-2 TRBV4-3 . . TGCGCCAGCAGCCGGGGGGGTGGACCGAACTATGGCTACACCTTC CASSRGGGPNYGYTF
TRBJ2-7 TRBV4-2 . . TGTGCCAGCAGCCAAGATAGGGGGGAAGGCGAGCCCTACGAGCAGTACTTC CASSQDRGEGEPYEQYF
TRBJ1-2 TRBV30 . . TGTGCCTGGAGCCCCAGTGGAGACTATGGCTACACCTTC CAWSPSGDYGYTF
TRBJ2-2 TRBV30 TRBD2 . TGTGCCTGGAGTGCCCAAGCGGGGGGTCCCGGGGAGCTGTTTTTT CAWSAQAGGPGELFF
TRBJ2-7 TRBV14 . few TGTGCCAGCTCACCACAGGGCTACGAGCAGTACTTC CASSPQGYEQYF
TRBJ2-5 TRBV14 . . TGTGCCAGCAGCCAAGGGCGACTAGTGGCCCCCCAAGAGACCCAGTACTTC CASSQGRLVAPQETQYF
TRBJ1-1 TRBV11-1 TRBD1 . TGTGCCAGCAGCCCCAGGGGGGCAGGGATGAACACTGAAGCTTTCTTT CASSPRGAGMNTEAFF
TRBJ2-3 TRBV20-1 TRBD1 . TGCAGTGCCCTACTGGGACAGGGACCCCCAGATACGCAGTATTTT CSALLGQGPPDTQYF
TRBJ2-3 TRBV30 . . TGTGCCTGGAATCGGGGCCCTGACGTGGATACGCAGTATTTT CAWNRGPDVDTQYF
TRBJ1-2 TRBV9 . . TGTGCCAGCAGCGTAGGGTTCGAAGTTGGCTACACCTTC CASSVGFEVGYTF
TRBJ1-1 TRBV30 . . TGTGCCTGGAGTGTAGGGACGGTGGGCGCGAACACTGAAGCTTTCTTT CAWSVGTVGANTEAFF
TRBJ2-3 TRBV29-1 . . TGCAGCGTGCTACCCCAGGGCCGCACAGATACGCAGTATTTT CSVLPQGRTDTQYF
TRBJ2-1 TRBV11-2 . . TGTGCCAGCAGCTTAAGGGGAAAGGGACTCCTCTTGGGCGTTGAGCAGTTCTTC CASSLRGKGLLLGVEQFF
TRBJ2-7 TRBV7-2 TRBD1 . TGTGCCAGCAGCTTAGGGCCCGGGACAGCCTCCTACGAGCAGTACTTC CASSLGPGTASYEQYF
TRBJ2-7 TRBV2 . . TGTGCCAGCAGTGCCGCCGGCGGGGATACCTACGAGCAGTACTTC CASSAAGGDTYEQYF
TRBJ2-2 TRBV4-3 . . TGCGCCAGCAGCCAAGAATCAGGGGCCACCGGGGAGCTGTTTTTT CASSQESGATGELFF
TRBJ2-1 TRBV12-3/TRBV12-4 TRBD1 . TGTGCCAGCGGTACCGGGACAGGGAGGAATGAGCAGTTCTTC CASGTGTGRNEQFF
TRBJ2-7 TRBV27 . . TGTGCCAGCAGGCCTGACTACGAGCAGTACTTC CASRPDYEQYF
TRBJ2-7 TRBV7-9 TRBD1 . TGTGCCAGCAGCGGGAACTGGGACAGGGAAGGCGAGCAGTACTTC CASSGNWDREGEQYF
TRBJ2-3 TRBV4-1 TRBD2 . TGCGCCAGCAGCGGGGCGGGGGTAAGCACAGATACGCAGTATTTT CASSGAGVSTDTQYF